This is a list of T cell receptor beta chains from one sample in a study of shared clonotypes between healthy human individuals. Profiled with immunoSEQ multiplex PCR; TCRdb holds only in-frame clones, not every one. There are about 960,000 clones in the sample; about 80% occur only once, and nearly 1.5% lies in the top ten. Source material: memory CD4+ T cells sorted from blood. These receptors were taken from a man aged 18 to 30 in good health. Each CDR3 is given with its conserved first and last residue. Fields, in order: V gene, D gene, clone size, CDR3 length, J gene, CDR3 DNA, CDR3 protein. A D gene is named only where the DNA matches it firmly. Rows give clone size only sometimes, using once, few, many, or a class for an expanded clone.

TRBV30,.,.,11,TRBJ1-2,TGTGCCTGGAGTGCACTCGTAGGCTACACCTTC,CAWSALVGYTF
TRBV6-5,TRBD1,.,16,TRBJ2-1,TGTGCCAGCAGTTCGCCGGACAGGGGAACCTACAATGAGCAGTTCTTC,CASSSPDRGTYNEQFF
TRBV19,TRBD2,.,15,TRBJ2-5,TGTGCCAGTAGTACGGGACGGGGGGTCCAAGAGACCCAGTACTTC,CASSTGRGVQETQYF
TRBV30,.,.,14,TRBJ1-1,TGTGCCTGGAGTCTAGGTGGGGCGAGCACTGAAGCTTTCTTT,CAWSLGGASTEAFF
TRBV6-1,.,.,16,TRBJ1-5,TGTGCCAGCAGTGAGCGACGGGCAGGGTCCAATCAGCCCCAGCATTTT,CASSERRAGSNQPQHF
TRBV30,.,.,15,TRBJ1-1,TGTGCCTGGAGTGTGATTATAGGGGGGGCCACTGAAGCTTTCTTT,CAWSVIIGGATEAFF
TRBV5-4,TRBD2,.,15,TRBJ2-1,TGTGCCAGCAGCATGACTAGCGGCCCCTACAATGAGCAGTTCTTC,CASSMTSGPYNEQFF
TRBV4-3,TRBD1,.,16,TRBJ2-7,TGCGCCAGCAGCCACCTCCGGGACAGGGGTACCTACGAGCAGTACTTC,CASSHLRDRGTYEQYF
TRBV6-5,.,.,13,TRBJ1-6,TGTGCCAGCAGCCCATCTCAGGTTTCACCCCTCCACTTT,CASSPSQVSPLHF
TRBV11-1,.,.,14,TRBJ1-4,TGTGCCAGCAGCTTAGGAGGAGGGGATGAAAAACTGTTTTTT,CASSLGGGDEKLFF
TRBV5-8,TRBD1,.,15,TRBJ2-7,TGTGCCAGCAGCTTGAGAGGACAGGGGACCTACGAGCAGTACTTC,CASSLRGQGTYEQYF
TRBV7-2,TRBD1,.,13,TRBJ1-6,TGTGCCAGCAGCGACAGGGTCCTTTCACCCCTCCACTTT,CASSDRVLSPLHF
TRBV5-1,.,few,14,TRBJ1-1,TGCGCCAGCAGCTTGTGGGCTACCAACACTGAAGCTTTCTTT,CASSLWATNTEAFF
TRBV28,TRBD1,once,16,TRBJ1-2,TGTGCCAGCAGTCCCGTAGGGACAGGTCACAACTATGGCTACACCTTC,CASSPVGTGHNYGYTF
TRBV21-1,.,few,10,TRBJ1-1,TGTGCCAGCAGCGACAGGGGGACTTTCTTT,CASSDRGTFF
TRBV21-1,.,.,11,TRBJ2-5,TGTGCCAGCAGCAAAGAAGAGACCCAGTACTTC,CASSKEETQYF
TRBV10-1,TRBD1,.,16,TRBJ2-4,TGCGCCAGCAGTGAACGGACAGGGAGAGCCAAAAACATTCAGTACTTC,CASSERTGRAKNIQYF
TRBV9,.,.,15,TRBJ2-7,TGTGCCAGCAGCGTGATGGGTGACATAGCCTACGAGCAGTACTTC,CASSVMGDIAYEQYF
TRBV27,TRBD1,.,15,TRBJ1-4,TGTGCCAGCAGTTTATGGGGACAGCCTAATGAAAAACTGTTTTTT,CASSLWGQPNEKLFF
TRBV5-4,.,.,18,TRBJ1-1,TGTGCCAGCAGTCTGGGGGGAGGCAGGGGAAGAGCGAACACTGAAGCTTTCTTT,CASSLGGGRGRANTEAFF
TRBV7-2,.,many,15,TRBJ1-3,TGTGCCAGCAGCCAGCGGACCCCCCCTGGAAACACCATATATTTT,CASSQRTPPGNTIYF
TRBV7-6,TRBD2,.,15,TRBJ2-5,TGTGCCAGCAGCGTCGGCGGCAGCGGGAGAGAGACCCAGTACTTC,CASSVGGSGRETQYF
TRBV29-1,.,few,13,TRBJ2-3,TGCAGCGTTGACATTGGACACGCATATACGCAGTATTTT,CSVDIGHAYTQYF
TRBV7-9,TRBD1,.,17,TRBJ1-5,TGTGCCAGCAGCTCGAGCGGCGGGACAGGGGGCGGTCAGCCCCAGCATTTT,CASSSSGGTGGGQPQHF
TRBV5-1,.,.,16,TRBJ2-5,TGCGCCAGCAGCTCGGTGGGGCTAGCGAGTTTGGAGACCCAGTACTTC,CASSSVGLASLETQYF
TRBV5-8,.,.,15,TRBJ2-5,TGTGCCAGCAGCTTGGCCGGGACAAATCAAGAGACCCAGTACTTC,CASSLAGTNQETQYF
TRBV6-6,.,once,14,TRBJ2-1,TGTGCCAGCAGTCGTAGCGGAACCTACAATGAGCAGTTCTTC,CASSRSGTYNEQFF
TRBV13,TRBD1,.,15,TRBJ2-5,TGTGCCAGCAGCCGAAGGGGACAGGGGGAAGAGACCCAGTACTTC,CASSRRGQGEETQYF
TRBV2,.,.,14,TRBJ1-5,TGTGCCAGCAGTGATATGGGAGGCCATCAGCCCCAGCATTTT,CASSDMGGHQPQHF
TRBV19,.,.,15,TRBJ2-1,TGTGCCAGTAGTATCACTAGATCCTCCTACAATGAGCAGTTCTTC,CASSITRSSYNEQFF
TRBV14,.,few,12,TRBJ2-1,TGTGCCAGCAGCTGGGGGGCCTCTGAGCAGTTCTTC,CASSWGASEQFF
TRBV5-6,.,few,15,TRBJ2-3,TGTGCCAGCAGAGGGATTGACAGGAACACAGATACGCAGTATTTT,CASRGIDRNTDTQYF
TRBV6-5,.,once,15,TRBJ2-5,TGTGCCAGCAGTGCGGACAAATACCCCACGGAGACCCAGTACTTC,CASSADKYPTETQYF
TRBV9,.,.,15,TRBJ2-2,TGTGCCAGCAGCCTCAGGGGCCCCTTAACCGGGGAGCTGTTTTTT,CASSLRGPLTGELFF
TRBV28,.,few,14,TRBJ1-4,TGTGCCAGCAGTTTAATCGGCGGGGCAGAAAAACTGTTTTTT,CASSLIGGAEKLFF
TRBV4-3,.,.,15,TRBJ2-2,TGCGCCAGCAGCTGGACAGGGAGGGACACCGGGGAGCTGTTTTTT,CASSWTGRDTGELFF